The rows below give T cell receptor beta chains drawn from one sample of a study of immune heterogeneity within non-small cell lung tumors. TCRdb itself ran the multiplex PCR reads through MiXCR, one entry per CDR3 protein. The sample records some 11,000 distinct CDR3 sequences, 25% to 35% being singletons. Sequencing was done on a sample of lung tumor tissue. The receptors shown here come from a woman aged 50 to 60 with non-small cell lung cancer. Both conserved end residues are part of each CDR3. Fields, in order: J gene, V gene, clone size, D gene, CDR3 protein, CDR3 DNA. The D gene is left open where the match is weak. Rows may omit the clone size; those that give it use once, few, many or a size class.

TRBJ1-1 | TRBV5-4 | . | . | CAISSWAKDTEAFF | TGTGCCATCAGCTCATGGGCCAAGGACACTGAAGCTTTCTTT
TRBJ2-2 | TRBV3-1 | few | TRBD1 | CASSWGQANTGELFF | TGTGCCAGCAGTTGGGGACAGGCGAACACCGGGGAGCTGTTTTTT
TRBJ2-1 | TRBV6-5 | few | . | CASSYSGNEQFF | TGTGCCAGCAGTTACTCGGGGAATGAGCAGTTCTTC
TRBJ2-1 | TRBV11-2 | . | TRBD2 | CASRDQAGELSSYNEQFF | TGTGCCAGCAGAGACCAGGCGGGGGAACTGAGCTCCTACAATGAGCAGTTCTTC
TRBJ2-1 | TRBV14 | few | TRBD1 | CASSHRGPYNEQFF | TGTGCCAGCAGCCACAGGGGGCCCTACAATGAGCAGTTCTTC
TRBJ1-1 | TRBV7-9 | many | . | CASSLVGGGNTEAFF | TGTGCCAGCAGCTTAGTAGGAGGGGGGAACACTGAAGCTTTCTTT
TRBJ1-6 | TRBV5-5 | few | TRBD1 | CASSSGTASSYNSPLHF | TGTGCCAGCAGCTCCGGGACAGCCTCGTCCTATAATTCACCCCTCCACTTT
TRBJ1-1 | TRBV19 | medium-sized | . | CASSPRTGSVEAFF | TGTGCCAGTAGTCCACGAACAGGGTCCGTTGAAGCTTTCTTT
TRBJ2-7 | TRBV7-8 | few | TRBD1 | CASSLIGTGGGEQYF | TGTGCCAGCAGCTTAATCGGGACAGGGGGTGGCGAGCAGTACTTC
TRBJ1-4 | TRBV20-1 | . | . | CSARVEGKGSTNEKLFF | TGCAGTGCTAGAGTGGAGGGGAAAGGGTCAACTAATGAAAAACTGTTTTTT
TRBJ2-7 | TRBV6-1 | many | . | CASSEARRHVYEQYF | TGTGCCAGCAGTGAAGCGAGGAGACACGTCTACGAGCAGTACTTC
TRBJ2-7 | TRBV5-4 | few | . | CASRRDRDSYEQYF | TGTGCCAGCAGAAGAGACAGAGACTCCTACGAGCAGTACTTC
TRBJ2-1 | TRBV28 | many | TRBD2 | CASSLDPSGGYNEQFF | TGTGCCAGCAGTTTAGACCCTAGCGGGGGATACAATGAGCAGTTCTTC
TRBJ2-5 | TRBV3-1 | . | . | CASRARVGETQHF | TGTGCCAGCAGGGCAAGAGTAGGAGAGACCCAGCACTTC
TRBJ1-2 | TRBV3-1 | . | TRBD1 | CASSTRQGSYGYTF | TGTGCCAGCAGCACGCGACAGGGGAGCTATGGCTACACCTTC
TRBJ2-2 | TRBV7-3 | many | . | CASSTKGGVSGELFF | TGTGCCAGCAGCACAAAGGGGGGGGTTTCCGGGGAGCTGTTTTTT
TRBJ1-4 | TRBV28 | . | . | CASSYGQSTNEKLFF | TGTGCCAGCAGTTACGGGCAGTCAACTAATGAAAAACTGTTTTTT
TRBJ2-7 | TRBV10-3 | many | TRBD1 | CAIGQGYEQYF | TGTGCCATTGGACAGGGCTACGAGCAGTACTTC
TRBJ1-6 | TRBV12-3/TRBV12-4 | . | . | CTSSLRAVLTYNSPLHF | TGTACCAGCAGTTTACGAGCAGTGTTGACCTATAATTCACCCCTCCACTTT
TRBJ2-2 | TRBV3-1 | . | TRBD2 | CASSQEGTSGGIPNTGELFF | TGTGCCAGCAGCCAAGAAGGGACTAGCGGGGGGATCCCGAACACCGGGGAGCTGTTTTTT
TRBJ2-1 | TRBV5-1 | few | TRBD1 | CASSGQPGQGAREQLF | TGCGCCAGCAGCGGCCAACCGGGACAGGGGGCGCGTGAGCAGCTCTTC
TRBJ1-1 | TRBV30 | many | . | CAWRPPVGTEAFF | TGTGCCTGGAGGCCCCCGGTGGGGACTGAAGCTTTCTTT
TRBJ2-7 | TRBV18 | . | . | CASSPSGREQYF | TGTGCCAGCTCACCATCGGGGAGGGAGCAGTACTTC
TRBJ2-5 | TRBV20-1 | . | TRBD2 | CSARDARLAQETQYF | TGCAGTGCTAGAGATGCCCGACTAGCTCAAGAGACCCAGTACTTC
TRBJ2-1 | TRBV20-1 | few | . | CSARDLGSYNEQFF | TGCAGTGCTAGAGATTTAGGCAGCTACAATGAGCAGTTCTTC
TRBJ2-1 | TRBV6-2/TRBV6-3 | many | TRBD2 | CASRSGLAGASEQFF | TGTGCCAGCAGAAGCGGACTAGCGGGAGCCAGTGAGCAGTTCTTC
TRBJ1-3 | TRBV28 | medium-sized | . | CASSFGGPSSGNTIYF | TGTGCCAGCAGTTTCGGGGGGCCCAGCTCTGGAAACACCATATATTTT
TRBJ2-1 | TRBV6-1 | many | TRBD2 | CASRKGLAGGDGNEQFF | TGTGCCAGCAGGAAGGGACTAGCGGGAGGGGATGGCAATGAGCAGTTCTTC
TRBJ1-2 | TRBV14 | . | . | CASSPPRERVGGYTF | TGTGCCAGCAGCCCCCCCAGGGAAAGGGTTGGTGGCTACACCTTC
TRBJ2-7 | TRBV28 | . | . | CASSFRGVYEQYF | TGTGCCAGCAGTTTCCGCGGGGTCTACGAGCAGTACTTC
TRBJ1-5 | TRBV20-1 | many | . | CSASADVGGNQPQHF | TGCAGTGCTAGCGCCGATGTGGGAGGCAATCAGCCCCAGCATTTT
TRBJ2-7 | TRBV11-2 | medium-sized | TRBD1 | CASSSQGANYEQYF | TGTGCCAGCAGCTCTCAGGGGGCTAACTACGAGCAGTACTTC
TRBJ2-7 | TRBV20-1 | medium-sized | . | CSAREPGPGYEQYF | TGCAGTGCTAGGGAGCCGGGACCTGGCTACGAGCAGTACTTC
TRBJ1-4 | TRBV7-2 | medium-sized | . | CASSEQGAANEKLFF | TGTGCCAGCAGCGAACAGGGAGCGGCTAATGAAAAACTGTTTTTT
TRBJ2-1 | TRBV19 | many | . | CASSIVGQSYNEQFF | TGTGCCAGTAGTATAGTTGGACAGTCCTACAATGAGCAGTTCTTC
TRBJ2-1 | TRBV6-1 | few | . | CASSPTVTSREQFF | TGTGCCAGCAGCCCAACCGTTACTAGTAGAGAGCAGTTCTTC
TRBJ2-7 | TRBV6-6 | many | TRBD1 | CASSYPSGTGIYEQYF | TGTGCCAGCAGTTACCCATCCGGGACAGGGATCTACGAGCAGTACTTC
TRBJ2-5 | TRBV28 | . | . | CASSLQGTAYF | TGTGCCAGCAGTTTACAGGGGACCGCGTACTTC
TRBJ1-5 | TRBV28 | many | TRBD1 | CASSLLRQGEGQPQHF | TGTGCCAGCAGTTTGTTGCGACAGGGAGAGGGTCAGCCCCAGCATTTT
TRBJ1-4 | TRBV30 | few | . | CALGSATNEKLFF | TGTGCGCTGGGGAGTGCAACTAATGAAAAACTGTTTTTT
TRBJ2-1 | TRBV5-1 | few | TRBD2 | CASSAEGAGVGNEQFF | TGCGCCAGCAGCGCGGAGGGAGCGGGAGTCGGCAATGAGCAGTTCTTC
TRBJ1-2 | TRBV5-1 | many | . | CASSFAGEGYGYTF | TGCGCCAGCAGCTTTGCGGGGGAAGGCTATGGCTACACCTTC
TRBJ2-3 | TRBV7-2 | . | . | CASSSHRTSTDTQYF | TGTGCCAGCAGCTCTCACCGCACTAGCACAGATACGCAGTATTTT
TRBJ1-6 | TRBV11-3 | medium-sized | . | CASSLGRGDNSPLHF | TGTGCCAGCAGCTTAGGGCGAGGGGATAATTCACCCCTCCACTTT
TRBJ2-4 | TRBV2 | few | TRBD1 | CASRIDRGAKNIQYF | TGTGCCAGCAGGATTGACAGGGGCGCCAAAAACATTCAGTACTTC